Listed below are T cell receptor beta chains from one sample, sequenced in a study of T cells after yellow fever vaccination. TCRdb redid the calling of the 5' RACE reads with MiXCR, one entry per CDR3 protein. Here the sample spans roughly 150,000 distinct CDR3 sequences, less than 9.5% being singletons. The sequences come from CD4+ T cells sorted from PBMCs, collected 5 days after the yellow fever booster vaccination. The receptors come from a man aged 30 to 39 who received the YFV17D yellow fever vaccine. CDR3s include the opening cysteine and the closing phenylalanine or tryptophan. The order of the fields is V gene, J gene, clone size, D gene, CDR3 DNA, CDR3 protein. D genes are given only for firm matches. The size entry is marked missing in some rows and otherwise reads once, few, many or a size class.

TRBV20-1	TRBJ1-6	many	-	TGCAGTGCTAAGCCCTGGGACTCACCTGGGTCACCCCTCCACTTT	CSAKPWDSPGSPLHF
TRBV20-1	TRBJ1-5	few	-	TGCAGTGCTCCATCGCTAGGAGCCCAGCATTTT	CSAPSLGAQHF
TRBV5-1	TRBJ2-7	-	TRBD2	TGCGCCAGCAGCTTGATTAGCGGGAGGGTAATCTACGAGCAGTACTTC	CASSLISGRVIYEQYF
TRBV5-1	TRBJ2-1	many	TRBD2	TGCGCCAGCAGCAGCGGACTAGCGGACTACAATGAGCAGTTCTTC	CASSSGLADYNEQFF
TRBV5-4	TRBJ2-1	-	TRBD2	TGTGCCAGCAGCTTGGGGGGGAGCTACCTAGCGGGAGGGCCGGTTGAGCAGTTCTTC	CASSLGGSYLAGGPVEQFF
TRBV20-1	TRBJ2-4	many	-	TGCAGTGCTAGAGATGGGGTTTCGGGGATAGCCAAAAACATTCAGTACTTC	CSARDGVSGIAKNIQYF
TRBV7-2	TRBJ2-7	-	TRBD2	TGTGCCAGCAGCTTTGGGACTAGCGGGCTTTACGAGCAGTACTTC	CASSFGTSGLYEQYF
TRBV19	TRBJ1-5	-	TRBD1	TGTGCCAGTACCGCGACAGGGGCGCCAAGCAATCAGCCCCAGCATTTT	CASTATGAPSNQPQHF
TRBV10-3	TRBJ2-1	many	TRBD2	TGTGCCATCAGTGAACCGACTAGCGGGAGCAATGAGCAGTTCTTC	CAISEPTSGSNEQFF
TRBV3-1	TRBJ2-7	-	TRBD2	TGTGCCAGCAGCCCCCCAGCGGGAGGCGAGCAGTACTTC	CASSPPAGGEQYF
TRBV6-2/TRBV6-3	TRBJ2-3	many	TRBD2	TGTGCCAGCAGATCGGGACTAGCGGGTCGCACAGATACGCAGTATTTT	CASRSGLAGRTDTQYF
TRBV25-1	TRBJ2-4	many	TRBD2	TGTGCCAGCAGTGACCAGAGCGGGAGTTCCTCCAAAAACATTCAGTACTTC	CASSDQSGSSSKNIQYF
TRBV12-3/TRBV12-4	TRBJ1-1	many	TRBD1	TGTGCCAGCAGACCTACTGCGGACAGGGGGCCACAATCTTGGAACACTGAAGCTTTCTTT	CASRPTADRGPQSWNTEAFF
TRBV20-1	TRBJ2-1	few	TRBD2	TGCAGTGCTCGGCCCGTGGGACTAGTGGGACGGAGCTCCTACAATGAGCAGTTCTTC	CSARPVGLVGRSSYNEQFF
TRBV6-2/TRBV6-3	TRBJ2-1	many	-	TGTGCCAGCAGTTTCAAGTACAATGAGCAGTTCTTC	CASSFKYNEQFF
TRBV12-3/TRBV12-4	TRBJ1-2	many	TRBD1	TGTGCCAGCAGTTTAATCGACAGGGTTTCCTATGGCTACACCTTC	CASSLIDRVSYGYTF
TRBV21-1	TRBJ2-5	many	-	TGTGCCAGCGGCGACTTTCGGACAGGGCACTGCGACCAAGAGACCCAGTACTTC	CASGDFRTGHCDQETQYF
TRBV3-1	TRBJ2-5	few	TRBD2	TGTGCCAGCACCCCACGGACTAGCGGTTCGCGGACCCAGTACTTC	CASTPRTSGSRTQYF
TRBV12-3/TRBV12-4	TRBJ2-4	many	-	TGTGCCAGCAGTTTTGGGCGGGAATATAAAAACATTCAGTACTTC	CASSFGREYKNIQYF
TRBV30	TRBJ1-1	-	-	TGTGCCTGGGGAGGGTTGGGGGACACTGAAGCTTTCTTT	CAWGGLGDTEAFF
TRBV7-2	TRBJ2-4	many	TRBD2	TGTGCCAGCAGCCTCGCTAGCGGGAGAGGTGTTAGGAACATTCAGTACTTC	CASSLASGRGVRNIQYF
TRBV5-5	TRBJ2-7	many	-	TGTGCCAGCAGCTACCCCGGGACAAACTACGAGCAGTACTTC	CASSYPGTNYEQYF
TRBV29-1	TRBJ2-3	many	-	TGCAGCGTTGACAGGGGAGATAGCACAGATACGCAGTATTTT	CSVDRGDSTDTQYF
TRBV29-1	TRBJ2-7	many	-	TGCAGCGTTGGACAGAGAAACGAGCAGTACTTC	CSVGQRNEQYF
TRBV12-3/TRBV12-4	TRBJ2-7	-	TRBD1	TGTGCCAGCATCGCCGGGACAGGGGGTAACGAGCAGTACTTC	CASIAGTGGNEQYF